This T cell receptor beta chain is from a study of T cells in Graves' hyperthyroidism and ophthalmopathy. Using RNA transcripts as the source, TCR beta CDR3 regions were amplified. TCR CDR3 regions were first amplified by RT-PCR with HTBI primers. TCRdb re-derived calls from the multiplex PCR reads in MiXCR, one entry per CDR3 protein. The data contain roughly 800,000 distinct CDR3 sequences, more than 30% of them singletons. Study results and limitations: Most thyroid clonotypes expanded above 0.001 were also detected in blood.

On this clonotype itself: The target antigen is unknown.

Absent ophthalmopathy progression within 18 months defined stable Graves' hyperthyroidism. The PBMCs studied were ones that came from 10 ml fresh peripheral blood. The clonotype was recovered from a man aged 18 to 29 with Graves' hyperthyroidism. Sequenced material: blood.

For the CDR3, the DNA is TGTGCCTGGAGCCACGGGGGGGCGAACTCACCCCTCCACTTT. Translating it yields CAWSHGGANSPLHF. The J gene is TRBJ1-6, the V gene TRBV25-1; D perhaps matches TRBD1 (6 bases). The CDR3 runs to 14 residues. V lost 11 bases and J lost 10, with 21 bases in between. Germline lookup yields CDR1 MGHDK and CDR2 SYGVNS.